This T cell receptor beta chain was profiled in a study of cytomegalovirus exposure and HLA in healthy donors. Turning to this clone: Its antigen is undetermined.

The PCR contained 60 Vbeta and 13 Jbeta primers. TCRdb's copy holds only in-frame clones and misses some; the assay was immunoSEQ multiplex PCR. The sample's table shows about 52,000 clones. Trimming removed 0 bases at V and 7 bases at J, with 15 bases between. The CDR3 loop spans 15 amino acids. Germline CDR1 is WNHNN and CDR2 is SYGVQD (reference sequence). Study-level findings and limits: Specificity for CMV antigens was confirmed in vitro for a few of the CMV-associated chains. The study put 150 to 200 TCR beta chains on its list as cytomegalovirus-associated.

This sequence was found in an older woman in good health and CMV-seropositive. Sequencing was carried out using PBMCs. The chain employs TRBV10-1 and TRBJ1-1, with D possibly matching TRBD1 (5 bases). The CDR3 sequence is CASSESVGGGGEAFF. CDR3 bases: TGCGCCAGCAGTGAGTCTGTCGGGGGGGGTGGTGAAGCTTTCTTT.